This entry describes one T cell receptor beta chain. The target of this receptor is not known. The sample holds no much larger clone one base away, and base qualities are not on file. The method behind the library was PCR. The reads were generated on an Illumina HiSeq 2500. To normalize quantification of the TCRbeta repertoire, the TCR libraries were built with molecular barcoding that relied on unique molecular identifiers. TCRdb reworked the public reads: Q25 trimming with fastp, MiXCR clone assembly, productive beta chains retained. Records with the same CDR3 protein are collapsed into one entry carrying the most frequent genes and DNA. The sample table contains 380,000 or so distinct CDR3 sequences; only one count was recorded for 13% of them. The ten biggest clones cover 3.5% to 4.5% of the sample. This entry belongs to a study of T-cell reconstitution after alpha-beta-depleted transplantation in children (dated by TCRdb to about 2016). Some background on the complete study: The study quantitatively tracked T-cell immune reconstitution after TCRalphabeta/CD19-depleted allogeneic hematopoietic cell transplantation in children using TCR repertoire profiling.

This TCR was sampled from a human donor who donated a stem cell graft to a child with Fanconi anemia. The source material was PBMCs, sampled from the stem cell graft.

The nucleotide sequence is TGTGCCAGCACCTTAGAGAGGGGAGGAGAGACCCAGTACTTC. This gives the protein CASTLERGGETQYF. The sequence links TRBV6-1 to TRBJ2-5; a weak D assignment points to TRBD2 (6 bases agree). CDR1 and CDR2 were assigned from the germline V gene as MNHNS and SASEGT. V loses 7 bases, J loses 4 bases, and the germline ends lie 16 bases apart. Spanning cysteine to phenylalanine, the CDR3 consists of 14 amino acids. Of all the DNA, just the CDR3 is kept, 42 bases in frame from base 1.